The 2 T cell receptor beta chains given below trace back to one sample, sequenced in a study of T-cell reconstitution after alpha-beta-depleted transplantation in children (TCRdb year 2016). In light of the paper, this sample's treatment or condition label describes: allogeneic hematopoietic cell transplantation with graft depleted of TCRalphabeta T cells and CD19 B cells. Receptors were amplified or captured by PCR. Reads for this sample came from an Illumina HiSeq 2500. TCR libraries were prepared with molecular barcoding, using unique molecular identifiers to normalize TCRbeta repertoire quantification. Through fastp at Q25 and MiXCR, TCRdb rebuilt clones from the public reads, retaining in-frame beta chains. One record per CDR3 amino acid sequence lists the most common genes and DNA. The sample profile shows hundreds of thousands of distinct CDR3 sequences; approximately 15% of them were found once. The ten largest make up around 44% of the sample.

The sample in question was PBMCs, mostly from graft donor cells, obtained 360 days after TCRalphabeta/CD19-depleted stem cell transplant. These receptors originate from a male patient aged 2 to 9 who had a stem cell transplant for acute lymphoblastic leukemia, so the T cells may come from the graft donor.

This clonotype was counted many times. The chain carries TRBV3-1 and TRBJ2-3; the D call may be TRBD1 or TRBD2 (5 bases each). Deletions cut 1 base from V and 4 bases from J, with 12 bases between. The CDR3 has 15 residues. Germline V gene sequence: CDR1 LGHDT, CDR2 YNNKEL (reference sequence). The CDR3 loop is CASSQARGLSDTQYF. The CDR3, as DNA: TGTGCCAGCAGCCAAGCCCGGGGCCTATCAGATACGCAGTATTTT.

The genes are TRBV10-3 and TRBJ1-1; D is ambiguous. Trimming shortened V by 0 bases and J by 0 bases, and 5 bases separated the two germline ends. Germline loops: CDR1 ENHRY, CDR2 SYGVKD. CDR3 length: 14 amino acids. This CDR3 reads CAISESSVNTEAFF. For the CDR3, the DNA is TGTGCCATCAGTGAGTCGTCAGTGAACACTGAAGCTTTCTTT.